This is a list of T cell receptor beta chains from one sample in a study of T cells in tumors after PD-1 blockade. The protocol was immunoSEQ multiplex PCR, while the TCRdb copy is restricted to in-frame clones and leaves out a portion. This table holds 54,000 or so clones, about 82% found once. The sample was PBMCs, taken before anti-PD-1 treatment. These receptors were collected from a human donor with basal cell carcinoma. CDR3s include the opening cysteine and the closing phenylalanine or tryptophan. Fields, in order: V gene, D gene, J gene, CDR3 length, clone size, CDR3 protein, CDR3 DNA. The D gene is left open where the match is weak. Size values are once, few and many counts, or a class for expanded clones, and some rows have none.

>TRBV5-1|TRBD2|TRBJ2-3|16|-
CASSQGTSGGTDTQYF
TGCGCCAGCAGCCAGGGGACTAGCGGGGGCACAGATACGCAGTATTTT
>TRBV6-5|-|TRBJ1-6|14|-
CASRWGADNSPLHF
TGTGCCAGCAGGTGGGGGGCTGATAATTCACCCCTCCACTTT
>TRBV6-6|TRBD1|TRBJ2-2|14|-
CASSGQGYTGELFF
TGTGCCAGCAGCGGACAGGGCTACACCGGGGAGCTGTTTTTT
>TRBV5-5|TRBD2|TRBJ2-2|17|few
CASRPGLAGAASGELFF
TGTGCCAGCAGACCGGGACTAGCGGGGGCAGCGAGCGGGGAGCTGTTTTTT
>TRBV9|-|TRBJ2-7|13|-
CASSVGKFYEQYF
TGTGCCAGCAGCGTAGGAAAGTTCTACGAGCAGTACTTC
>TRBV29-1|-|TRBJ1-1|14|-
CSGGHGAMNTEAFF
TGCAGCGGGGGTCACGGGGCCATGAACACTGAAGCTTTCTTT
>TRBV18|-|TRBJ2-3|15|-
CASSPDSYYTDTQYF
TGTGCCAGCTCACCGGACAGTTACTACACAGATACGCAGTATTTT
>TRBV28|TRBD1|TRBJ1-1|15|-
CASNYQDRHNTEAFF
TGTGCCAGCAATTACCAGGACAGGCACAACACTGAAGCTTTCTTT
>TRBV6-5|-|TRBJ2-6|15|-
CASSHTGSGANVLTF
TGTGCCAGCAGTCATACAGGGTCGGGGGCCAACGTCCTGACTTTC
>TRBV5-1|-|TRBJ2-7|16|-
CASSLDGTLSSYEQYF
TGCGCCAGCAGCTTGGACGGGACTCTCAGCTCCTACGAGCAGTACTTC
>TRBV19|-|TRBJ2-1|15|-
CASSLDRSSYNEQFF
TGTGCCAGTAGCCTTGACAGGAGCTCCTACAATGAGCAGTTCTTC
>TRBV9|-|TRBJ1-5|15|-
CASSPHFSEGQPQHF
TGTGCCAGCAGCCCACATTTTTCGGAGGGTCAGCCCCAGCATTTT
>TRBV4-1|TRBD2|TRBJ2-7|15|-
CASSPQRGDLYEQYF
TGCGCCAGCAGCCCGCAGCGGGGCGATCTGTACGAGCAGTACTTC
>TRBV6-5|TRBD2|TRBJ2-7|15|few
CASSPSGGGSYEQYF
TGTGCCAGCAGTCCCAGCGGGGGGGGGTCCTACGAGCAGTACTTC
>TRBV19|TRBD1|TRBJ1-1|15|-
CASSRTGAMNTEAFF
TGTGCCAGTAGTCGAACAGGGGCTATGAACACTGAAGCTTTCTTT
>TRBV12-3/TRBV12-4|-|TRBJ1-1|12|-
CASTTGFTEAFF
TGTGCCAGCACCACAGGGTTCACTGAAGCTTTCTTT
>TRBV25-1|-|TRBJ2-1|13|-
CASSDGGYNEQFF
TGTGCCAGCAGTGACGGGGGCTACAATGAGCAGTTCTTC
>TRBV2|TRBD1|TRBJ2-1|17|-
CASRPIPGQGARDEQFF
TGTGCCAGCAGACCTATTCCGGGACAGGGGGCGCGGGATGAGCAGTTCTTC
>TRBV30|TRBD2|TRBJ2-3|15|-
CAWRGRGGLVDTQYF
TGTGCCTGGAGAGGTCGCGGGGGGCTTGTAGATACGCAGTATTTT
>TRBV28|-|TRBJ1-2|13|-
CASSRGGDYGYTF
TGTGCCAGCAGCAGGGGAGGGGACTATGGCTACACCTTC
>TRBV25-1|TRBD2|TRBJ2-1|16|-
CASGVAGETSYNEQFF
TGTGCCAGCGGGGTAGCGGGGGAAACCTCCTACAATGAGCAGTTCTTC
>TRBV5-6|-|TRBJ2-6|15|-
CASSFLRPGANVLTF
TGTGCCAGCAGCTTTCTACGACCTGGGGCCAACGTCCTGACTTTC
>TRBV4-1|TRBD1|TRBJ2-1|18|-
CASSQEWLGDRTYNEQFF
TGCGCCAGCAGCCAAGAGTGGCTCGGGGACAGGACCTACAATGAGCAGTTCTTC
>TRBV30|-|TRBJ1-1|13|-
CAWGGRRSTEAFF
TGTGCCTGGGGGGGCAGGAGAAGCACTGAAGCTTTCTTT
>TRBV4-1|TRBD1|TRBJ1-3|17|-
CASSQVSGQRTGNTIYF
TGCGCCAGCAGCCAAGTATCGGGACAGCGAACGGGAAACACCATATATTTT
>TRBV11-3|-|TRBJ2-2|15|-
CASSLGDTNTGELFF
TGTGCCAGCAGCTTGGGGGATACCAACACCGGGGAGCTGTTTTTT
>TRBV6-6|-|TRBJ1-1|13|-
CASIFGLGTEAFF
TGTGCCAGCATCTTTGGTCTGGGCACTGAAGCTTTCTTT
>TRBV30|TRBD2|TRBJ2-3|15|-
CAWAKLGGGEDTQYF
TGTGCCTGGGCTAAACTCGGGGGGGGTGAGGATACGCAGTATTTT
>TRBV15|-|TRBJ2-5|13|-
CATSRARDETQYF
TGTGCCACCAGCAGAGCCAGGGACGAGACCCAGTACTTC
>TRBV6-5|-|TRBJ2-2|15|-
CASRRASSNTGELFF
TGTGCCAGCAGAAGGGCCTCCTCGAACACCGGGGAGCTGTTTTTT
>TRBV5-6|-|TRBJ1-2|12|-
CASSLVAGGYTF
TGTGCCAGCAGCTTGGTGGCGGGGGGCTACACCTTC
>TRBV5-1|-|TRBJ2-7|16|-
CASSPGRDVSSYEQYF
TGCGCCAGCAGCCCGGGCCGGGACGTGAGCTCCTACGAGCAGTACTTC
>TRBV2|-|TRBJ1-2|16|-
CASSEIGGRGYGGYTF
TGTGCCAGCAGTGAAATTGGTGGCAGGGGTTACGGTGGCTACACCTTC
>TRBV10-3|-|TRBJ1-3|19|-
CAISESGGHMKGAGNTIYF
TGTGCCATCAGTGAGTCGGGAGGACATATGAAAGGTGCTGGAAACACCATATATTTT
>TRBV3-1/TRBV3-2|-|TRBJ1-1|16|-
CASSRTGLGVNTEAFF
TGTGCCAGCAGCCGAACAGGTTTGGGGGTGAACACTGAAGCTTTCTTT
>TRBV7-9|-|TRBJ1-4|14|-
CASSFTGSNEKLFF
TGTGCCAGCAGCTTCACCGGATCTAATGAAAAACTGTTTTTT
>TRBV27|-|TRBJ1-4|13|-
CASSFRGYEKLFF
TGTGCCAGCAGTTTCCGGGGTTATGAAAAACTGTTTTTT
>TRBV20-1|-|TRBJ2-5|11|-
CSALHLETQYF
TGCAGTGCCCTACATCTGGAGACCCAGTACTTC
>TRBV6-5|-|TRBJ2-1|16|-
CASRYRLEGSYNEQFF
TGTGCCAGCAGATACCGACTAGAAGGGTCCTACAATGAGCAGTTCTTC
>TRBV6-6|-|TRBJ1-2|14|-
CASSYRASAYGYTF
TGTGCCAGCAGTTACCGGGCCTCGGCCTATGGCTACACCTTC
>TRBV6-5|-|TRBJ2-5|15|-
CASRPGPGWQETQYF
TGTGCCAGCAGGCCGGGCCCGGGGTGGCAAGAGACCCAGTACTTC